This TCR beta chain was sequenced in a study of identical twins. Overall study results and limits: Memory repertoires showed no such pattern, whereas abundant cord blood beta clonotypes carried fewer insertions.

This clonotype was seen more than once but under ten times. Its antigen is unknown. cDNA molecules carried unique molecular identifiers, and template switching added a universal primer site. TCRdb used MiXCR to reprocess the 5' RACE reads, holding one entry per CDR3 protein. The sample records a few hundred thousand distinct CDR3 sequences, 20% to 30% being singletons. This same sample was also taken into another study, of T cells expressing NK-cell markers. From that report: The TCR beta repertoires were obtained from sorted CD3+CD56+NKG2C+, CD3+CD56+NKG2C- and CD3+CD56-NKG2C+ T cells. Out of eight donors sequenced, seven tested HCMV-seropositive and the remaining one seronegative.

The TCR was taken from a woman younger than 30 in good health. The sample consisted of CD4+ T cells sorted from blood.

This CDR3 reads CASSKDSSNTGELFF. The CDR3 DNA sequence: TGCGCCAGCAGCAAGGACAGTTCGAACACCGGGGAGCTGTTTTTT. V and J are TRBV5-1 and TRBJ2-2, with D possibly matching TRBD1 (6 bases). The CDR3 covers 15 residues. V lost 4 bases and J lost 0, with 10 bases in between. Germline V gene sequence: CDR1 SGHRS, CDR2 YFSETQ.